This TCR beta chain was captured in a study of blood T cell repertoires in COVID-19 (dated by TCRdb to 2018 to 2020). Looking at the study overall: The collaborator samples originated in the United States, Italy and Spain and spanned the acute and convalescent phases of COVID-19. The material from the prospective study consisted of cDNA or gDNA derived from T cells, B-cell-depleted T cells, or PBMCs. The dataset comprised deeply sampled blood TCRbeta repertoires from subjects exposed to, actively infected with, or recovered from COVID-19. The repertoires were released in a freely available public database intended as a resource for research on the immune response to SARS-CoV-2. Samples were obtained from the ongoing ImmuneRACE study (first 160 participants) and from 1,200 or so subjects provided by 6 global collaborators. Nearly every sample came with metadata listing a de-identified subject ID, COVID-19 status, age in years and sex. Where available, HLA class I and class II types were obtained from metadata supplied by the sample provider rather than from assay-based typing. Study-wide conclusions, independent of this receptor: The amount of clinical and demographic metadata varied by source and participant and was provided uncurated.

Whole blood was collected in K2EDTA tubes by collaborating institutions according to the institutions' own protocols. For TCRbeta analysis, collaborator samples were shipped as frozen whole blood, as isolated PBMCs, or as DNA extracted from either sample type. TCRbeta CDR3 regions were amplified from genomic DNA by means of the immunoSEQ Assay, a bias-controlled multiplex PCR. The study's processing was this. Within the assay, amplification of reference gene primers was used to estimate how many nucleated cells each sample contained. To quantify the absolute abundance of each unique TCRbeta CDR3 rearrangement, sequence reads were collapsed and filtered. For each sample, productive Simpson clonality was calculated as the square root of Simpson's diversity index across productive rearrangements. Imported from immuneACCESS, the table was reduced by TCRdb to in-frame sequences with V and J called. These copies leave out some clones; in studies compared against another copy, an unresolved V gene accounts for under half, and the cause of the remainder is not known. V, J and clone size reflect that table, while D and trimming were determined from the DNA. This sample comprises roughly 100,000 clones, 75% to 90% of them detected only once. Jointly, the top ten make up 15% of the sample.

The CDR3 starts with the cysteine, ends with the phenylalanine, and has 15 residues. Kept here is only the CDR3 DNA, which spans 45 bases and is read in frame from base 1. At the junction V is shortened by 3 bases and J by 6 bases; bases outside the gene matches: 7. CDR1 and CDR2 are drawn from the germline V gene: SGHRS, YFSETQ. For this clone: There is no known antigen for this receptor. No much larger clone is present one base from it, and per-base qualities are unavailable.

The receptor chain draws on TRBV5-1 and TRBJ2-7, with 12 junctional bases fitting TRBD2. This sequence originates from a man aged 50-60 years with acute or convalescent COVID-19. The sequenced material came from peripheral blood. In nucleotide form, the sequence is TGCGCCAGCAGCTACCTAGCGGGAGGGCCCCTCGAGCAGTACTTC. This translates into CASSYLAGGPLEQYF. With the rest looked up from the reference TRBV5-1 and TRBJ2-7 genes rather than sequenced, the full variable domain is KAGVTQTPRYLIKTRGQQVTLSCSPISGHRSVSWYQQTPGQGLQFLFEYFSETQRNKGNFPGRFSGRQFSNSRSEMNVSTLELGDSALYLCASSYLAGGPLEQYFGPGTRLTVT.